This T cell receptor (beta chain) was identified in a study of T cell responses to AZD1222 COVID-19 vaccine (TCRdb year 2021). As for the study more broadly: Because spike-specific TCR depth and breadth did not differ between the two schedules, AZD1222 recipients who got a second dose at roughly 4 weeks were pooled with those who got a second dose at roughly 12 weeks. TCR sequencing covered approximately 230 trial participants: 207 given two doses of AZD1222 and about 26 given two doses of MenACWY control vaccine. Trial participants were enrolled into age subgroups of 18-55, 56-69 and 70-plus years, which contained roughly 140, 27 and 60 TCR-sequenced participants, respectively. The paper as a whole reports these results and caveats: Participants were mostly white British, with more females than males. The authors suggested clonal diversity may have been underestimated. Reportedly, close to half of the unique spike-specific TCRs recognized epitopes lying outside the regions that are mutated in the B.1.351 and B.1.1.7 variants. In the small 56-69-year group, the increase in depth fell short of significance, most likely because of low power. No day 14 peak-response samples were available, so repertoires were characterized only after the peak T cell response. Conclusions about previously exposed vaccinees are limited, since just five or six AZD1222 recipients were seropositive for SARS-CoV-2 at baseline. After two AZD1222 doses, both the breadth and the depth of spike-specific TCRs were significantly higher than at day 0 and than in MenACWY recipients. The whole spike protein was spanned by vaccine-associated CD4 TCRs, and dominant responses were seen in regions 160-218 and 743-854.

Based on the germline V gene, the CDR1 and CDR2 sequences are SGHDT and YYEEEE. The CDR3 holds 13 amino acids from the cysteine to the phenylalanine. The kept DNA is CDR3 alone, 39 bases in frame from the first base. The V end gives up 7 bases and the J end 7 bases, leaving 8 bases in the junction not matched to a gene. As to this clone: It has no known antigen specificity. Base qualities are not at hand, and no much larger clone is one base apart.

The CDR3 regions of human TCRbeta chains were subjected to immunosequencing. The study's own analysis went as follows. Repertoire TCRs were matched against a reference library of SARS-CoV-2-specific TCRs generated with the MIRA antigen-specificity platform. Breadth was defined as the fraction of unique TCRs that were SARS-CoV-2-associated. Depth was defined as the fraction of total T cells that were SARS-CoV-2-associated. Using the MIRA data, each spike-specific TCR was mapped to the spike region that the TCR reacts to and placed in a CD4 or CD8 class. Log10-transformed breadth and depth values were compared by one-way ANOVA with Sidak's multiple comparisons tests. TCRdb took over this immuneACCESS table, retaining in-frame rearrangements with V and J assigned. Such tables are incomplete; in checked studies, under half of the missing clones stem from an unresolved V gene, and the remainder is unexplained. The V and J calls and the clone size are those of that table, but D and trimming were determined from the DNA. The sample table records fewer than 120,000 clones; 88% of these occur just once. Of the sample, 1.6% falls within the top ten clones.

Explained via the paper, the time point label denotes: baseline before first vaccination. Vaccinee samples were obtained from the UK trials COV001 and COV002, which included a single-blind randomized controlled phase 2/3 trial of AZD1222 (ChAdOx1 nCoV-19) in healthy adults. For TCRbeta chain sequencing, PBMC samples from trial participants were taken at day 0 and at day 28 after the second dose. The sequence links TRBV5-6 to TRBJ1-2; TRBD1 matches 9 bases in the middle. The sample was peripheral blood, taken on day 0 of AZD1222 vaccination. The sequence was collected from an adult in good health. The CDR3 corresponds to CASLQGASPGYTF. DNA sequence: TGTGCCAGCCTACAGGGGGCGTCCCCTGGCTACACCTTC.